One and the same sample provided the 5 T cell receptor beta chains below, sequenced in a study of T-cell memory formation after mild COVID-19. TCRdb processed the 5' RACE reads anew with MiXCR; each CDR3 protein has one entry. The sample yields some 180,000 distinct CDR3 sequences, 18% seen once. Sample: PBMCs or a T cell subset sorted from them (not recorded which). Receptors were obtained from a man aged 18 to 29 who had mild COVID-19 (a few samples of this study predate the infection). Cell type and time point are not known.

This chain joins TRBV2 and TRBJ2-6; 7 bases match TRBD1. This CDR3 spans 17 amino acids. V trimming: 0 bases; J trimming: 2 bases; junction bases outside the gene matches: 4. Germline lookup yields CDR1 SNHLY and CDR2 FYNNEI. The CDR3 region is CASSEARTGPGANVLTF. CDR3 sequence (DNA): TGTGCCAGCAGTGAAGCCAGGACAGGTCCTGGGGCCAACGTCCTGACTTTC.

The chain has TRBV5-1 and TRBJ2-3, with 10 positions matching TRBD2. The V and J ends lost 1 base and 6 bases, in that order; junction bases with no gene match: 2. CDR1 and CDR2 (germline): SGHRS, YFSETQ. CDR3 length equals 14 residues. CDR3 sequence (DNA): TGCGCCAGCAGCTTGACTAGCGGGGATGATACGCAGTATTTT. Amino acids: CASSLTSGDDTQYF.

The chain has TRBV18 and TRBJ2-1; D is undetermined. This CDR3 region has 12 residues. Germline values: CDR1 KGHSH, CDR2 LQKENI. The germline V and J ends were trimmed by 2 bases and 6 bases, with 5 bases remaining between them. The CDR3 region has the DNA TGTGCCAGCTCACCAAGTGGCAATGAGCAGTTCTTC. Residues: CASSPSGNEQFF.

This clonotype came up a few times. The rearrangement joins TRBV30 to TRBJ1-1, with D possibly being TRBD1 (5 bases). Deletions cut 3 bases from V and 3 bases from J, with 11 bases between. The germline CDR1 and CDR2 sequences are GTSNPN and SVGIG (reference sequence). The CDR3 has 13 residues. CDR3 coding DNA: TGTGCCTGGAGGAGTGGGGCGTACACTGAAGCTTTCTTT. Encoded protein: CAWRSGAYTEAFF.

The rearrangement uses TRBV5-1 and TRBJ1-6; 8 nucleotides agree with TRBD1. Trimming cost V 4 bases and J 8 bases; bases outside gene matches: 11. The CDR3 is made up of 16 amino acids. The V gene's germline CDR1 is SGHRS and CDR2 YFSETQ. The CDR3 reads CASSDGQGGDDSPLHF. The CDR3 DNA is TGCGCCAGCAGCGACGGACAGGGTGGGGATGATTCACCCCTCCACTTT. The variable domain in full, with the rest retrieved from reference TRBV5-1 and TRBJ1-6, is KAGVTQTPRYLIKTRGQQVTLSCSPISGHRSVSWYQQTPGQGLQFLFEYFSETQRNKGNFPGRFSGRQFSNSRSEMNVSTLELGDSALYLCASSDGQGGDDSPLHFGNGTRLTVT.